Below are 27 T cell receptor beta chains sequenced from a single sample in a study of blood T cell repertoires in COVID-19. Clones were sequenced by immunoSEQ multiplex PCR, and TCRdb holds only the in-frame ones, with some missing. The data hold about 340,000 clones, with approximately 92% observed a single time. Sequenced sample: PBMCs or T cells enriched from blood (not recorded which). Every receptor here comes from a young woman who had recovered from COVID-19.

Comment on this clone: An end of the junction does not agree with germline; a read error may underlie this. This chain connects TRBV6-5 to TRBJ2-1, with D perhaps TRBD2 (5 bases). From germline, CDR1 is MNHEY and CDR2 SVGAGI. The CDR3 sequence is 14 residues long. The CDR3, as DNA: TGTGCCAGCAGTGACTCCCCGGGGTACACTGAGCAGTTCTTC. Translation gives CASSDSPGYTEQFF.

The CDR3 is CASSQLAGGNEQYF. The CDR3 DNA reads as TGTGCCAGCAGCCAACTAGCGGGGGGAAACGAGCAGTACTTC. This rearrangement joins TRBV14 to TRBJ2-7, with 11 bases identical to TRBD2. This CDR3 spans 14 amino acids. Germline-derived CDR1 and CDR2 are SGHDN and FVKESK. V trimming: 2 bases; J trimming: 5 bases; junction bases outside the gene matches: 2.

This sequence joins TRBV25-1 and TRBJ1-4; D is undetermined. Germline V gene sequence: CDR1 MGHDK, CDR2 SYGVNS. V was trimmed by 3 bases and J by 2 bases, leaving 10 bases between them. The CDR3 runs 15 residues. CDR3 nucleotide sequence: TGTGCCAGCAGTGACGAGATGAGGACTAATGAAAAACTGTTTTTT. Translation gives CASSDEMRTNEKLFF.

The rearrangement joins TRBV27 to TRBJ2-1; tentatively, D is TRBD2 (6 bases). The CDR3 has 16 amino acids. V lost 7 bases to trimming and J lost 2 bases, with 18 bases between them. The germline gives CDR1 MNHEY, CDR2 SMNVEV (reference sequence). The CDR3: CASMAAGRGTYNEQFF. CDR3 coding DNA: TGTGCCAGCATGGCGGCCGGGCGCGGGACCTACAATGAGCAGTTCTTC.

This clone was picked up a small number of times. The CDR3 DNA reads TGTGCCAGCAGCTTGGTCGGTTCACCCCTCCACTTT. Protein product: CASSLVGSPLHF. The chain has TRBV5-6 and TRBJ1-6; D is ambiguous. The CDR3 covers 12 residues. The germline V gene encodes CDR1 SGHDT and CDR2 YYEEEE. Deletions cut 0 bases from V and 9 bases from J, with 4 bases between.

The V and J genes are TRBV6-5 and TRBJ1-1; no definite D call. Looked up from germline, CDR1 is MNHEY and CDR2 is SVGAGI. V was trimmed by 5 bases and J by 2 bases, leaving 9 bases between them. The CDR3 has 13 amino acids. The CDR3 nucleotides read TGTGCCAGCAGTCCCCGACATAACACTGAAGCTTTCTTT. Translating gives CASSPRHNTEAFF.

V gene TRBV28 combines with J gene TRBJ1-2; D is uncertain. Trimming left V 3 bases short and J 5 bases short, with 13 bases between. The CDR3 has 14 amino acids. Germline CDR1 and CDR2: MDHEN and SYDVKM. CDR3 protein: CASSFSARGYGYTF. CDR3 coding DNA: TGTGCCAGCAGTTTTAGTGCCAGAGGGTATGGCTACACCTTC.

This clone has only one observation. The chain recombines TRBV5-1 with TRBJ2-5; D is perhaps TRBD1 (5 bases). The CDR3 has 14 amino acids. Germline V CDR1 and CDR2: SGHRS, YFSETQ. The germline V and J ends were trimmed by 4 bases and 7 bases, with 17 bases remaining between them. In nucleotides, the CDR3 is TGCGCCAGCAGCCCTGATGGAAACACAGGGACCCAGTACTTC. It codes for CASSPDGNTGTQYF.

This sequence joins TRBV27 and TRBJ1-1, with TRBD1 as a possible D gene (6 bases). Trimming stripped 5 bases from V and 4 bases from J, with 11 bases between. The length of the CDR3 is 13 residues. Germline V gene lookup returns CDR1 MNHEY and CDR2 SMNVEV (reference sequence). DNA for the CDR3: TGTGCCAGCAGTCCTAGGGGGAGCACTGAAGCTTTCTTT. It encodes CASSPRGSTEAFF.

The rearrangement uses TRBV4-3 and TRBJ1-4; D might be TRBD1 (6 bases). This CDR3 comprises 14 residues. Germline loops: CDR1 LGHNA, CDR2 YSLEER. Trimming removed 0 bases at V and 11 bases at J, with 13 bases between. Here the CDR3 DNA reads TGCGCCAGCAGCCAAGATACCCGGACAGCGAAACTGTTTTTT. This codes for CASSQDTRTAKLFF.

Only one count was recorded for this clone. V is TRBV2 and J is TRBJ1-6, with a tentative D call TRBD1 (6 bases). Trimming shortened V by 5 bases and J by 5 bases, and 19 bases separated the two germline ends. Germline V gene lookup returns CDR1 SNHLY and CDR2 FYNNEI. The CDR3 spans 17 residues. In DNA form, the CDR3 reads TGTGCCAGCAGTCACGTGGTGGGGCCAGGGGATAATTCACCCCTCCACTTT. Translated: CASSHVVGPGDNSPLHF.

The gene calls are TRBV18 and TRBJ1-2; D unresolved. V shed 1 base and J shed 0 bases, with 9 bases lying between them. This CDR3 has 15 residues. Germline V gene sequence: CDR1 KGHSH, CDR2 LQKENI. The CDR3 DNA follows: TGTGCCAGCTCACCACAGGAGGGAACTAACTATGGCTACACCTTC. Encoded protein: CASSPQEGTNYGYTF.

The chain uses TRBV6-5 and TRBJ1-2, with TRBD1 as a possible D gene (5 bases). The CDR3 is 13 amino acids. CDR1 is MNHEY, CDR2 SVGAGI, per germline. V lost 5 bases to trimming and J lost 9 bases, with 16 bases between them. Here the CDR3 DNA reads TGTGCCAGCAGTCGGTCAGTCCAGGGAAGCTACACCTTC. It translates to CASSRSVQGSYTF.

The V call is TRBV4-3, the J call TRBJ2-3; TRBD2 matches at 14 bases. V shed 1 base and J 0 bases; nucleotides not matched to a gene: 9. The CDR3 contains 20 residues. CDR1 LGHNA and CDR2 YSLEER come from the germline V gene. This CDR3 is CASSQGRLAGGQPSTDTQYF. Written as DNA, the CDR3 is TGCGCCAGCAGCCAAGGGCGACTAGCGGGAGGGCAACCTAGCACAGATACGCAGTATTTT.

The chain couples TRBV6-1 to TRBJ1-2; D remains unclear. Trimming cost V 7 bases and J 2 bases, with 20 bases left between them. CDR1 is MNHNS, CDR2 SASEGT, per germline. The CDR3 extends over 16 amino acids. Here the CDR3 DNA reads TGTGCCAGCACTAAAGCGGTTGGCCCCACGAACTATGGCTACACCTTC. Protein sequence: CASTKAVGPTNYGYTF.

The genes are TRBV28 and TRBJ2-7; a possible D gene is TRBD1 (6 bases). Trimming took off 2 bases at V and 1 base at J, with 15 bases between the two ends. Germline V gene data show CDR1 as MDHEN and CDR2 as SYDVKM. This CDR3 is 16 amino acids long. CDR3 nucleotides: TGTGCCAGCAGTTTACCGGGGACACCCTCTTCCTACGAGCAGTACTTC. Protein product: CASSLPGTPSSYEQYF.

The chain carries TRBV12-3 or TRBV12-4 and TRBJ2-7, with 7 bases fitting TRBD1. The trim removed 4 bases at V and 2 bases at J, leaving 2 bases unmatched. The CDR3 runs to 13 residues. The CDR3 region has the DNA TGTGCCAGCAGTTGGGGGACAGCCTACGAGCAGTACTTC. Protein product: CASSWGTAYEQYF.

The rearrangement uses TRBV27 and TRBJ1-1, with TRBD1 matching 7 bases. The germline V gene has CDR1 MNHEY and CDR2 SMNVEV (reference sequence). V was pared by 8 bases and J by 0 bases, with 3 bases of the junction left unmatched. This CDR3 is 13 amino acids long. The CDR3 is CASRDSMNTEAFF. Here the CDR3 DNA reads TGTGCCAGCCGGGACAGCATGAACACTGAAGCTTTCTTT.

CDR3 sequence (DNA): TGCAGCGGAGGGACTAGCGGGATGGATGAGCAGTTCTTC. Residues: CSGGTSGMDEQFF. The J gene is TRBJ2-1, the V gene TRBV29-1; 13 positions agree with TRBD2. The CDR3 has 13 residues. Germline V gene sequence: CDR1 SQVTM, CDR2 ANQGSEA. The V gene end was trimmed by 7 bases and the J gene end by 8 bases; junction bases not matched to a gene: 5.

As DNA, the CDR3 is TGTGCCAGCAGTACCAACAGTGATTCACCCCTCCACTTT. It translates to CASSTNSDSPLHF. This sequence joins TRBV5-5 and TRBJ1-6; D is unclear. V dropped 5 bases and J dropped 8 bases, with 11 bases sitting between them. Germline CDR1 reads SGHKS; CDR2 reads YYEKEE (reference sequence). This CDR3 spans 13 amino acids.

The chain couples TRBV2 to TRBJ2-1; D call uncertain. Trimming removed 7 bases at V and 6 bases at J, with 7 bases between. Germline V lookup: CDR1 SNHLY, CDR2 FYNNEI. The CDR3 covers 11 residues. Written as DNA, the CDR3 is TGTGCCAGCACTCCCTCCAATGAGCAGTTCTTC. It is translated as CASTPSNEQFF.

J is TRBJ1-1 and V is TRBV5-6; D is possibly TRBD1 (5 bases). Germline lookup yields CDR1 SGHDT and CDR2 YYEEEE. The CDR3 extends over 14 amino acids. V gave up 4 bases and J gave up 4 bases, with 14 bases separating them. The CDR3 DNA is TGTGCCAGCAGCAAGACAGTCGGGAGCACTGAAGCTTTCTTT. It yields the protein CASSKTVGSTEAFF.

The chain joins TRBV19 to TRBJ1-1; 9 positions agree with TRBD1. The V segment lost 9 bases and the J segment 0 bases; nucleotides outside the gene matches: 5. Germline V gives CDR1 LNHDA, CDR2 SQIVND (reference sequence). The CDR3 runs to 14 residues. The CDR3 reads CASKTGGMNTEAFF. The CDR3 DNA follows: TGTGCCAGCAAGACAGGGGGAATGAACACTGAAGCTTTCTTT.

The chain employs TRBV4-2 and TRBJ2-7; 10 positions agree with TRBD2. Looked up from germline, CDR1 is LGHNA and CDR2 is YNFKEQ. J lost 2 bases, V lost 0 bases, and 4 bases had no gene match. This CDR3 spans 16 amino acids. The CDR3 DNA sequence: TGTGCCAGCAGCCAAGAGGGAGCGGGAGGGCCCTACGAGCAGTACTTC. This codes for CASSQEGAGGPYEQYF.

CDR3 in amino acids: CASSQDPSGTGYGYTF. The CDR3, as DNA: TGCGCCAGCAGCCAAGATCCTTCTGGGACAGGATATGGCTACACCTTC. V usage is TRBV4-1 and J usage is TRBJ1-2; TRBD1 matches 8 bases. The CDR3 contains 16 residues. V lost 0 bases and J lost 5; bases outside the gene matches: 8. Germline CDR1 reads MGHRA; CDR2 reads YSYEKL.

The CDR3 spells CASSSGTSVDTQYF. The DNA for the CDR3 is TGTGCCAGCAGTTCAGGGACTAGCGTAGATACGCAGTATTTT. The genes are TRBV6-2 or TRBV6-3 and TRBJ2-3, with 10 nucleotides matching TRBD2. CDR3 length: 14 amino acids. Trimming at V came to 4 bases and at J to 5 bases, leaving 3 bases not matched to a gene. CDR1 MNHEY and CDR2 SVGEGT come from the germline V gene.

This clone was seen only once. Other DNA sequences of this sample code for an identical CDR3. This chain uses TRBV5-1 with TRBJ1-1, with a possible D match to TRBD1 (6 bases). V was clipped by 2 bases and J by 2 bases, with 10 bases between them. This CDR3 has 14 residues. CDR1 and CDR2 (germline): SGHRS, YFSETQ. CDR3 DNA sequence: TGCGCCAGCAGCTTAGGACAGACCAACACTGAAGCTTTCTTT. It codes for CASSLGQTNTEAFF.